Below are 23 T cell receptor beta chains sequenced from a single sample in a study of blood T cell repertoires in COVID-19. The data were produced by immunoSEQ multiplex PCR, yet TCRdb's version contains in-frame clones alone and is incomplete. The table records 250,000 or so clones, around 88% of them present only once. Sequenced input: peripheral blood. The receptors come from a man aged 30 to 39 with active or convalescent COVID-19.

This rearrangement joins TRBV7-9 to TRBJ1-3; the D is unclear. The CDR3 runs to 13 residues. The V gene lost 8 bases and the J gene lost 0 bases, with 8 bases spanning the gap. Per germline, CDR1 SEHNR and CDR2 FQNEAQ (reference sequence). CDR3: CASEQNSGNTIYF. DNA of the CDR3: TGTGCCAGCGAACAGAACTCTGGAAACACCATATATTTT.

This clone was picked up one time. The CDR3: CASSYGYTGSGNTIYF. The CDR3 region has the DNA TGTGCCAGCAGTTACGGGTACACGGGGTCCGGAAACACCATATATTTT. The genes are TRBV6-5 and TRBJ1-3; D remains unclear. The CDR3 is 16 amino acids. The V end was cut by 2 bases, the J end by 4 bases, with 15 bases between. Germline CDR1 MNHEY, CDR2 SVGAGI.

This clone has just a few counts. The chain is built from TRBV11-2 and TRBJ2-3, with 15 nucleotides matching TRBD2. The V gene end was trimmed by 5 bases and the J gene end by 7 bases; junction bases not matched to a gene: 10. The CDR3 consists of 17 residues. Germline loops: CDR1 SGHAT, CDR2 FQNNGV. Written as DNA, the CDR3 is TGTGCCAGCAGCACCCGGACTAGCGGGGGGGCCATTCATACGCAGTATTTT. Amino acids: CASSTRTSGGAIHTQYF.

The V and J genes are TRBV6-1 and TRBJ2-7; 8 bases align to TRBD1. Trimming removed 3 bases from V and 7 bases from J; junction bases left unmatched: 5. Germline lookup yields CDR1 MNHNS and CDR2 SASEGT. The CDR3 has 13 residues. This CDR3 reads CASSDRGQREQYF. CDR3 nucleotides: TGTGCCAGCAGTGACAGGGGGCAAAGGGAGCAGTACTTC.

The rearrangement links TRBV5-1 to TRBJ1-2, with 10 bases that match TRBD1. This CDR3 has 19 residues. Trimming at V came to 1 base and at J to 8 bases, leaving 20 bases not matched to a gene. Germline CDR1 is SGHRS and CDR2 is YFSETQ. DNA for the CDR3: TGCGCCAGCAGCTTGACCTCCGGGACAGGGGCCTTGAATAGAAGAGGCTACACCTTC. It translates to CASSLTSGTGALNRRGYTF.

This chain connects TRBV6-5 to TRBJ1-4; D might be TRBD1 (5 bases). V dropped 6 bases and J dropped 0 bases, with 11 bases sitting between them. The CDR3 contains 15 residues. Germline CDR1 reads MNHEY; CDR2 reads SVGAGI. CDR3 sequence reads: CASRSIGATNEKLFF. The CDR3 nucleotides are TGTGCCAGCAGGAGTATAGGGGCAACTAATGAAAAACTGTTTTTT.

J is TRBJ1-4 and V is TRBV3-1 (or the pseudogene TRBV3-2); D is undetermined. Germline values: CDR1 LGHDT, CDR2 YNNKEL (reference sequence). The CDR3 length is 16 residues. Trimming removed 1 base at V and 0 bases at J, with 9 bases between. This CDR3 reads CASSQAAGSTNEKLFF. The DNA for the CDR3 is TGTGCCAGCAGCCAAGCGGCGGGATCAACTAATGAAAAACTGTTTTTT.

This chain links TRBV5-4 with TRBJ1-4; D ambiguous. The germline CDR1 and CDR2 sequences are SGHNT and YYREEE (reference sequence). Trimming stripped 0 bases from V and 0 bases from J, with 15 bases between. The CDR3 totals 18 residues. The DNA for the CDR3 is TGTGCCAGCAGCTTGGGTACCACCGCCTATTCAACTAATGAAAAACTGTTTTTT. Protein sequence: CASSLGTTAYSTNEKLFF. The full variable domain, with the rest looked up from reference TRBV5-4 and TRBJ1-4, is ETGVTQSPTHLIKTRGQQVTLRCSSQSGHNTVSWYQQALGQGPQFIFQYYREEENGRGNFPPRFSGLQFPNYSSELNVNALELDDSALYLCASSLGTTAYSTNEKLFFGSGTQLSVL.

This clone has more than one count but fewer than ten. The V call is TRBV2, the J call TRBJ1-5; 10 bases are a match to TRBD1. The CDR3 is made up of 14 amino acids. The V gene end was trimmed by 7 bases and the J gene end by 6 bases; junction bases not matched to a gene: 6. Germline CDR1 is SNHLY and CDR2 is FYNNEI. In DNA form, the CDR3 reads TGTGCCAGCAAACGACGGGACAGGGGTCAGCCCCAGCATTTT. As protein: CASKRRDRGQPQHF.

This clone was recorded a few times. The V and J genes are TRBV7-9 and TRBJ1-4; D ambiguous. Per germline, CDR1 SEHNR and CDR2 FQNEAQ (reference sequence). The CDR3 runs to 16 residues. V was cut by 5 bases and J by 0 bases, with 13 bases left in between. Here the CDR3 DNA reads TGTGCCAGCAGCCCACTGGGTGGAGCAACTAATGAAAAACTGTTTTTT. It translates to CASSPLGGATNEKLFF.

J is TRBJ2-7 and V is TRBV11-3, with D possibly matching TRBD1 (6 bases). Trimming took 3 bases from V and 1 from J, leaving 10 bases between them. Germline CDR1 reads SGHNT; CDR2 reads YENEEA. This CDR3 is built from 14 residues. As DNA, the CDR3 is TGTGCCAGCAGCTTGGCAGGGGCATCCTACGAGCAGTACTTC. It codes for CASSLAGASYEQYF.

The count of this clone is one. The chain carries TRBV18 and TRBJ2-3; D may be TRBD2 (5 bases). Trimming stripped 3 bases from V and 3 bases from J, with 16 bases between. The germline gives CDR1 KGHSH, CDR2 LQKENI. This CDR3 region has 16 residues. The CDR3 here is CASSPRLAAKTDTQYF. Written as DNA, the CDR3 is TGTGCCAGCTCACCTCGCCTAGCCGCCAAGACAGATACGCAGTATTTT.

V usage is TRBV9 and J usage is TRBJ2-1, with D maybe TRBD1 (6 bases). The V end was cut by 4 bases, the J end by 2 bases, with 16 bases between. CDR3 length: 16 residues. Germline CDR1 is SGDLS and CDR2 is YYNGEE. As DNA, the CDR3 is TGTGCCAGCAGCTTCCAAGGGGACACTGCCTACAATGAGCAGTTCTTC. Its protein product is CASSFQGDTAYNEQFF.

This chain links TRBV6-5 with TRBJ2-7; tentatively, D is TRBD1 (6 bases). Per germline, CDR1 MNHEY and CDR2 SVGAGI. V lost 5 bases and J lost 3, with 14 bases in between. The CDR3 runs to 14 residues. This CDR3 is CASSPGRDIYEQYF. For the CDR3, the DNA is TGTGCCAGCAGTCCGGGACGGGACATCTACGAGCAGTACTTC.

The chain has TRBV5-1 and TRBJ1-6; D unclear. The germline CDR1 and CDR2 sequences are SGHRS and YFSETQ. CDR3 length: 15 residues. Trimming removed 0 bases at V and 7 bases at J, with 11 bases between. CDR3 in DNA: TGCGCCAGCAGCTTGGTCGAGGTGAGCAATTCACCCCTCCACTTT. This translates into CASSLVEVSNSPLHF.

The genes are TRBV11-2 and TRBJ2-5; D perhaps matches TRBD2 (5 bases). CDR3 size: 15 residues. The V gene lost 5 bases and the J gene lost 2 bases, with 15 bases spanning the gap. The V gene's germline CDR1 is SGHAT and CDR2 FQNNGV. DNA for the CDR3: TGTGCCAGCAGCCAAAGGCGGCGGGCGCAAGAGACCCAGTACTTC. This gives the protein CASSQRRRAQETQYF.

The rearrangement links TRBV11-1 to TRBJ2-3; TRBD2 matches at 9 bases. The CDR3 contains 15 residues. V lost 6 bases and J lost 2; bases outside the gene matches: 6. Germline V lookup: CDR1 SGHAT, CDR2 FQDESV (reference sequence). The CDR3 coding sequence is TGTGCCAGCAGTCGTTCTAGCGGGGACACAGATACGCAGTATTTT. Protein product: CASSRSSGDTDTQYF.

The CDR3 region is CASSLADTEAFF. As DNA, the CDR3 is TGCGCCAGCAGCTTGGCGGACACTGAAGCTTTCTTT. The rearrangement links TRBV5-1 to TRBJ1-1; D is unresolved. V was cut by 0 bases and J by 3 bases, with 3 bases left in between. The CDR3 loop spans 12 amino acids. The germline gives CDR1 SGHRS, CDR2 YFSETQ.

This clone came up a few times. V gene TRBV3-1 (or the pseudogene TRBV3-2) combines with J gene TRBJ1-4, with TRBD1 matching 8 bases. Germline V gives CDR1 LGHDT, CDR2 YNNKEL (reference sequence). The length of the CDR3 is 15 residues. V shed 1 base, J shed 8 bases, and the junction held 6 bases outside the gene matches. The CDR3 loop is CASSQGGTGEEKLFF. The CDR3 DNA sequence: TGTGCCAGCAGCCAAGGGGGGACAGGAGAGGAAAAACTGTTTTTT.

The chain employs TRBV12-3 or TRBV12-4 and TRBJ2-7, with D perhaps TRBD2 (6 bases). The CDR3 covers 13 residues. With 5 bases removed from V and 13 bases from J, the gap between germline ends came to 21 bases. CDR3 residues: CASSGVGVAASYF. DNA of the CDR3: TGTGCCAGCAGTGGGGTTGGGGTAGCGGCCTCTTACTTC.

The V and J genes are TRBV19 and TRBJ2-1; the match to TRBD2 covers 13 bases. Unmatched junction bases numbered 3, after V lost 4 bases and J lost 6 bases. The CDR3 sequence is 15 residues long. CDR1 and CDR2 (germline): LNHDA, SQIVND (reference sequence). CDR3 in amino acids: CASSTTSGGANEQFF. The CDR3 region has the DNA TGTGCCAGTAGTACTACTAGCGGGGGGGCCAATGAGCAGTTCTTC.

CDR3 region: CASSPGTDDTDTQYF. The CDR3 DNA is TGTGCCAGCAGCCCCGGGACAGACGACACAGATACGCAGTATTTT. J is TRBJ2-3 and V is TRBV5-4; 7 bases are shared with TRBD1. In germline, CDR1 is SGHNT, CDR2 YYREEE (reference sequence). The CDR3 consists of 15 residues. J lost 2 bases, V lost 4 bases, and 7 bases had no gene match.

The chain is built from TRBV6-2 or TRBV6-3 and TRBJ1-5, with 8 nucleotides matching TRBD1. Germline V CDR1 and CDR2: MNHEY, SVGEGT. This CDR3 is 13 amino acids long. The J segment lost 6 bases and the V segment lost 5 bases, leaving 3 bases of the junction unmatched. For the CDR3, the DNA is TGTGCCAGCAGTGGGGACAGGCCTCAGCCCCAGCATTTT. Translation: CASSGDRPQPQHF.